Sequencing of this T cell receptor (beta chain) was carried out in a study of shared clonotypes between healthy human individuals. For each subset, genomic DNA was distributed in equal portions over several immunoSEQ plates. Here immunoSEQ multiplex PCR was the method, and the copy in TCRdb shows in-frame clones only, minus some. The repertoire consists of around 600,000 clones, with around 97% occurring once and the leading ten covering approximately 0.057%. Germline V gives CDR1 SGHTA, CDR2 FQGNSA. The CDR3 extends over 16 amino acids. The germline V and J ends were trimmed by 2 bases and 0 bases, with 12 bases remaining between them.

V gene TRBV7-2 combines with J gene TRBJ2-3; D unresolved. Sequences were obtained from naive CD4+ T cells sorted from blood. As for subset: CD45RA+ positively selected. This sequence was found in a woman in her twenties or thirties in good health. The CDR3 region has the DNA TGTGCCAGCAGCTTAAGACTTGTCTCTAGCACAGATACGCAGTATTTT. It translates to CASSLRLVSSTDTQYF.